Shown below are 10 T cell receptor beta chains from a single sample sequenced in a study of shared clonotypes between healthy human individuals. Measured with immunoSEQ multiplex PCR; TCRdb has only the in-frame clones, and not every one. The table lists approximately 2.1 million clones, roughly 93% of them singletons. Sequences were obtained from naive CD4+ T cells from PBMCs. The sample's subset: CD45RA+ positively selected. All receptors come from a man aged 18 to 29 in good health. Some clones in this sample may be carry-over from other donors' samples.

The gene calls are TRBV27 and TRBJ1-2, with 7 bases matching TRBD1. Losses at the gene ends were 7 bases for V and 7 bases for J; bases not matched to a gene: 9. CDR1 and CDR2 from the germline V gene are MNHEY and SMNVEV (reference sequence). CDR3 length: 13 amino acids. CDR3 sequence: CASTRAGGGGYTF. CDR3 coding DNA: TGTGCCAGCACCCGGGCAGGGGGAGGTGGCTACACCTTC.

V usage is TRBV5-4 and J usage is TRBJ2-7, with D perhaps being TRBD1 or TRBD2 (5 bases each). Germline CDR1 is SGHNT and CDR2 is YYREEE (reference sequence). The germline V and J ends were trimmed by 4 bases and 2 bases, with 16 bases remaining between them. The CDR3 loop spans 15 amino acids. For the CDR3, the DNA is TGTGCCAGCAGCCCCGACAGAGGGACCACCTACGAGCAGTACTTC. Translating gives CASSPDRGTTYEQYF.

The count of this clone is one. The chain joins TRBV28 to TRBJ2-7; 10 bases map to TRBD2. Germline V gene sequence: CDR1 MDHEN, CDR2 SYDVKM. Losses at the gene ends were 4 bases for V and 4 bases for J; bases not matched to a gene: 7. The CDR3 length is 15 residues. DNA for the CDR3: TGTGCCAGCAGTTCGTCCTCTAGCGGGAGTTACGAGCAGTACTTC. Amino acid sequence: CASSSSSSGSYEQYF.

The gene calls are TRBV9 and TRBJ1-2, with a tentative D call TRBD1 (6 bases). The V end lost 4 bases, the J end lost 6 bases, and 19 bases lay between the germline ends. CDR3 length: 15 amino acids. Germline V gene data show CDR1 as SGDLS and CDR2 as YYNGEE. The chain's CDR3 is CASSPRGQGIDGYTF. The CDR3 DNA reads TGTGCCAGCAGCCCGCGGGGGCAGGGGATTGATGGCTACACCTTC.

The rearrangement uses TRBV5-5 and TRBJ1-5; 8 nucleotides line up with TRBD1. This CDR3 spans 15 amino acids. Germline CDR1 reads SGHKS; CDR2 reads YYEKEE (reference sequence). Losses at the gene ends were 1 base for V and 5 bases for J; bases not matched to a gene: 5. For the CDR3, the DNA is TGTGCCAGCAGCTTGCTGACAGGGGTGGATCAGCCCCAGCATTTT. It specifies CASSLLTGVDQPQHF. Supplemented by reference TRBV5-5 and TRBJ1-5, the full variable domain reads DAGVTQSPTHLIKTRGQQVTLRCSPISGHKSVSWYQQVLGQGPQFIFQYYEKEERGRGNFPDRFSARQFPNYSSELNVNALLLGDSALYLCASSLLTGVDQPQHFGDGTRLSIL.

The rearrangement links TRBV5-4 to TRBJ1-1; 8 nucleotides agree with TRBD1. CDR3 length: 15 residues. Germline assignment: CDR1 SGHNT and CDR2 YYREEE (reference sequence). V trimming: 5 bases; J trimming: 0 bases; junction bases outside the gene matches: 6. Here the CDR3 reads CASRAGQAMNTEAFF. The CDR3 bases are TGTGCCAGCAGGGCGGGACAGGCGATGAACACTGAAGCTTTCTTT.

The chain joins TRBV5-6 to TRBJ2-1; D possibly corresponds to TRBD2 (6 bases). The CDR3 runs 16 residues. CDR1 SGHDT and CDR2 YYEEEE come from the germline V gene. Trimming stripped 2 bases from V and 0 bases from J, with 12 bases between. CDR3 sequence reads: CASSFAGSSSYNEQFF. In DNA, the CDR3 is TGTGCCAGCAGCTTTGCGGGGTCAAGCTCCTACAATGAGCAGTTCTTC.

This rearrangement joins TRBV30 to TRBJ1-2; D is ambiguous. Germline lookup yields CDR1 GTSNPN and CDR2 SVGIG (reference sequence). CDR3 length: 11 amino acids. Trimming removed 3 bases at V and 4 bases at J, with 6 bases between. The CDR3 here is CAWRGSYGYTF. The CDR3 DNA reads as TGTGCCTGGAGAGGTAGCTATGGCTACACCTTC.

As for this clone: The identical CDR3 is also encoded by other nucleotide sequences in the sample. J is TRBJ1-1 and V is TRBV11-3, with 7 bases matching TRBD1. CDR3 length: 13 amino acids. With 5 bases clipped from V and 5 bases from J, the junction kept 5 bases outside the gene matches. Germline values: CDR1 SGHNT, CDR2 YENEEA. CDR3 protein: CASSPDRETEAFF. As DNA, the CDR3 is TGTGCCAGCAGCCCTGACAGGGAAACTGAAGCTTTCTTT. Full variable domain (outside the CDR3, taken from reference TRBV11-3 and TRBJ1-1): EAGVVQSPRYKIIEKKQPVAFWCNPISGHNTLYWYLQNLGQGPELLIRYENEEAVDDSQLPKDRFSAERLKGVDSTLKIQPAELGDSAVYLCASSPDRETEAFFGQGTRLTVV.

The gene calls are TRBV11-3 and TRBJ2-2; no clear D gene. Germline V gives CDR1 SGHNT, CDR2 YENEEA. This CDR3 spans 16 amino acids. V gave up 5 bases and J gave up 0 bases, with 13 bases separating them. CDR3 nucleotides: TGTGCCAGCAGCGATCCATACCCCGCGAACACCGGGGAGCTGTTTTTT. It encodes CASSDPYPANTGELFF.